This paragraph covers one T cell receptor delta chain sequence. The antigen remains unidentified. Germline loops: CDR1 GEAIGNYY, CDR2 EKD. V dropped 9 bases and J dropped 0; count of bases not matched to a gene: 18. The CDR3 consists of 18 residues. The sample originates from a study of γδ T cells in repeated Plasmodium falciparum infection. Study-wide context: The natural-infection arm compared Malian children under seasonal malaria with matched Australian children. Study outcomes and limitations: Waves of new clonotype selection appeared after repeated controlled infections in Vdelta2-negative, largely Vdelta1+, gammadelta T cells.

Vgamma9/Vdelta2+ and Vdelta2-negative gammadelta T cells were flow-sorted from PBMC for bulk sequencing. Sequencing covered both gamma and delta TCR chains per sample. TCRdb re-called clones from the multiplex PCR reads via CATT. In the table there are 50,000 to 60,000 delta-chain clones, roughly 1.9% of which are singletons. What was sequenced was gamma-delta T cells from blood. The chain joins TRDV2 to TRDJ1; TRDD3 agrees at 10 bases. Because TCRdb records no J gene, it was assigned here through a match of the DNA to germline. This TCR was recovered from a pool of human donors (malaria-infected and uninfected, not separated). CDR3 nucleotide sequence: TGTGCCACGCATCCCCGAATGCTGGGGGATAGGTACACCGATAAACTCATCTTT. The encoded protein is CATHPRMLGDRYTDKLIF.